The next 17 T cell receptor beta chains were all read from a single sample in a study of human CD8 memory T cell subsets. UMI-labeled 5' RACE generated the TCR beta libraries. TCRdb re-called the 5' RACE reads and catalogs CDR3 proteins one per entry, DNA excluded. Its table records around 10,000 distinct CDR3 sequences. Specimen: CD8+ stem-like memory T cells (TSCM and TCM) sorted from PBMCs. This sample's subset: stem-like memory CD8 T cells (TSTEM), CCR7+ PD-1- TIGIT-. Receptor source: a human donor in good health.

This rearrangement joins TRBV3-1 to TRBJ2-1; without DNA, the TCRdb call of TRBD2 cannot be checked. From germline, CDR1 is LGHDT and CDR2 YNNKEL (reference sequence). The CDR3 is 16 amino acids. This chain's CDR3 is CASSEKAASVYNEQFF.

CDR3: CAIMGGTEAFF. The rearrangement joins TRBV10-3 to TRBJ1-1; TCRdb outputs TRBD1, but without DNA this stays unchecked. CDR3 length: 11 amino acids. CDR1 and CDR2 (germline): ENHRY, SYGVKD.

Measured by frequency, this clonotype is medium-sized (0.01 to 0.1%). The gene calls are TRBV25-1 and TRBJ1-2; the D call of TRBD1 rests on TCRdb alone, since no DNA is present to check it. The CDR3 extends over 15 amino acids. Germline V lookup: CDR1 MGHDK, CDR2 SYGVNS. CDR3: CASSERQGANYGYTF.

The chain combines TRBV7-2 with TRBJ2-7. In germline, CDR1 is SGHTA, CDR2 FQGNSA. The CDR3 has 15 residues. Here the CDR3 reads CASSLGVSPLYEQYF.

The chain carries TRBV10-3 and TRBJ2-7; TCRdb returns TRBD1, unconfirmable since there is no DNA. The germline CDR1 and CDR2 sequences are ENHRY and SYGVKD. This CDR3 is 13 amino acids long. CDR3 protein: CAISEDQGYEQYF.

The chain combines TRBV7-9 with TRBJ1-6. The CDR3 extends over 17 amino acids. The germline V gene encodes CDR1 SEHNR and CDR2 FQNEAQ (reference sequence). The CDR3 protein is CASSLGPVGSYNSPLHF. The full variable domain, rest sourced from reference TRBV7-9 and TRBJ1-6, is DTGVSQNPRHKITKRGQNVTFRCDPISEHNRLYWYRQTLGQGPEFLTYFQNEAQLEKSRLLSDRFSAERPKGSFSTLEIQRTEQGDSAMYLCASSLGPVGSYNSPLHFGNGTRLTVT.

The genes are TRBV27 and TRBJ2-7; as DNA is missing, the TRBD2 call by TCRdb cannot be tested. CDR3 length: 15 residues. Germline values: CDR1 MNHEY, CDR2 SMNVEV (reference sequence). The chain's CDR3 is CASSPEEGLVYEQYF.

This chain joins TRBV28 and TRBJ2-1; without DNA, the TCRdb call of TRBD2 cannot be checked. There are 17 residues in the CDR3. Germline CDR1 MDHEN, CDR2 SYDVKM. CDR3 residues: CASSTVGREGGYNEQFF.

The chain employs TRBV7-2 and TRBJ1-6; TCRdb's D call, TRBD1, is unchecked because there is no DNA. Germline loops: CDR1 SGHTA, CDR2 FQGNSA. The CDR3 covers 16 residues. This CDR3 reads CASSDKGTVSNSPLHF. Based on the CDR3 plus reference TRBV7-2 and TRBJ1-6, the full variable domain is GAGVSQSPSNKVTEKGKDVELRCDPISGHTALYWYRQSLGQGLEFLIYFQGNSAPDKSGLPSDRFSAERTGGSVSTLTIQRTQQEDSAVYLCASSDKGTVSNSPLHFGNGTRLTVT.

The chain couples TRBV7-3 to TRBJ1-2. Germline CDR1 is SGHTA and CDR2 is FQGTGA. The CDR3 length is 13 residues. The CDR3 is CASSLNPAYGYTF.

The J gene is TRBJ2-1, the V gene TRBV5-1; TCRdb's assignment of TRBD2 cannot be checked, as there is no DNA. Germline V lookup: CDR1 SGHRS, CDR2 YFSETQ. This CDR3 comprises 18 residues. CDR3 protein: CASSPSTLAGSSYNEQFF.

The rearrangement joins TRBV9 to TRBJ1-2; the D call from TCRdb, TRBD1, cannot be confirmed without DNA. Germline lookup yields CDR1 SGDLS and CDR2 YYNGEE. The CDR3 totals 15 residues. CDR3 protein: CASSVGEGTNYGYTF.

The gene calls are TRBV7-2 and TRBJ2-5; TCRdb gives TRBD1 as the D gene, but with no DNA this cannot be confirmed. The CDR3 has 15 residues. Germline CDR1 SGHTA, CDR2 FQGNSA. CDR3 sequence: CASSQGQDDQETQYF.

The chain uses TRBV10-3 and TRBJ1-5; the TCRdb call, TRBD1, lacks DNA for checking. CDR3 size: 17 residues. The V gene's germline CDR1 is ENHRY and CDR2 SYGVKD. The CDR3: CAISLGRGQVGNQPQHF.

V usage is TRBV7-9 and J usage is TRBJ2-3; lacking DNA, the TRBD2 call made by TCRdb goes unchecked. CDR1 is SEHNR, CDR2 FQNEAQ, per germline (reference sequence). The CDR3 consists of 15 residues. The CDR3 reads CASSLLSPGTDTQYF.

The gene calls are TRBV29-1 and TRBJ1-2; TCRdb selects TRBD1, and the lack of DNA leaves this call unchecked. CDR1 and CDR2 (germline): SQVTM, ANQGSEA. This CDR3 has 13 residues. The CDR3 loop reads CSVGQGDSYGYTF.

The chain couples TRBV4-2 to TRBJ2-7; with no DNA, the TCRdb D assignment of TRBD1 cannot be verified. This CDR3 comprises 13 residues. Per germline, CDR1 LGHNA and CDR2 YNFKEQ. CDR3 residues: CASSQGADPEQYF.